The 2 T cell receptor beta chains presented below share a single source sample, sequenced in a study of T-cell reconstitution after alpha-beta-depleted transplantation in children. TCRbeta library construction was performed incorporating unique molecular identifiers. TCRdb redid the calling of the PCR reads with MiXCR, one entry per CDR3 protein. In the table there are 250,000 to 400,000 distinct CDR3 sequences, approximately 23% of which are singletons. Sample: PBMCs, mostly from graft donor cells, taken 180 days after TCRalphabeta/CD19-depleted stem cell transplant. All receptors come from a male patient younger than 18 who had a stem cell transplant for acute lymphoblastic leukemia, so the T cells may come from the graft donor.

The genes are TRBV7-3 and TRBJ1-1; D may be TRBD1 (5 bases). Germline assignment: CDR1 SGHTA and CDR2 FQGTGA. This CDR3 is built from 15 residues. Trimming shortened V by 1 base and J by 4 bases, and 13 bases separated the two germline ends. CDR3 sequence reads: CASSLMGGEVTEAFF. For the CDR3, the DNA is TGTGCCAGCAGCTTAATGGGGGGGGAGGTCACTGAAGCTTTCTTT.

The V and J genes are TRBV28 and TRBJ2-7; maybe TRBD1 (5 bases). V lost 6 bases, J lost 0 bases, and 15 bases lay in between. This CDR3 contains 15 residues. Germline V CDR1 and CDR2: MDHEN, SYDVKM. CDR3 protein: CASRDHGQGSYEQYF. Here the CDR3 DNA reads TGTGCCAGCAGGGACCACGGGCAGGGCTCCTACGAGCAGTACTTC.